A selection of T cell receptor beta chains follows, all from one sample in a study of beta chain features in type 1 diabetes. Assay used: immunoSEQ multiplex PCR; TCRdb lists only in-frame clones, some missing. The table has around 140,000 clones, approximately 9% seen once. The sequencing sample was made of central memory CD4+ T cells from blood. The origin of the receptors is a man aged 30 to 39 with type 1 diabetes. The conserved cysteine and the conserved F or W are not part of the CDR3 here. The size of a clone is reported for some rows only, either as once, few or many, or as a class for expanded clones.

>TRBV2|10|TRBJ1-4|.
ATSFTGEKLF
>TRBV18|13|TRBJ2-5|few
ASSPGWGDQETQY
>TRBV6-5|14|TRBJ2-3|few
ASSYRAGGLEDTQY
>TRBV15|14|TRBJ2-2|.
ATSRLGGRSTGELF
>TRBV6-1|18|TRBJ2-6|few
ASSDLPFGTGSPGANVLT
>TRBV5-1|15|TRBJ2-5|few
ASSSNYPGLAIETQY
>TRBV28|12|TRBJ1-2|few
ASSQGQGWDGYT
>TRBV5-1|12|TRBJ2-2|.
ASSSTGETGELF
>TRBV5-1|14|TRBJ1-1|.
ASSFLPGGSNTEAF
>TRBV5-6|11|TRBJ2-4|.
ASSFRGENIQY
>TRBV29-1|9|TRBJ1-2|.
SDQGSNGYT
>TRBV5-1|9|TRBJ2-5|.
ASSSGETQY
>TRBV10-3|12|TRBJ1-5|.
AISVDRDNQPQH
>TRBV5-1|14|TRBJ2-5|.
ASSLDLAGTEETQY
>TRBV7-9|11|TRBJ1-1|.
ASSLNTNTEAF
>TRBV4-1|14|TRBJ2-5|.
ASSQDPTGGEETQY
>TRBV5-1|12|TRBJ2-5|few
ASSLGAGQETQY
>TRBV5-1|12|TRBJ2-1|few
ASSFIAGGTAQF
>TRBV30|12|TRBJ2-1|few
AWSIRGNYNEQF
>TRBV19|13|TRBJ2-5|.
ASSKTSGRAETQY
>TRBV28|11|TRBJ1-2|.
ASSYQGAKGYT
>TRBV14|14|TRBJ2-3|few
ASSHLLAGGLRTQY
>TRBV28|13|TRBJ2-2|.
ASSSRGVDTGELF
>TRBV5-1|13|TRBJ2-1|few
ASSPQPGQDNEQF
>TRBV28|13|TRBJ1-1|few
ASSALTATPTEAF
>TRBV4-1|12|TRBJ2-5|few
ASSQDEMQETQY
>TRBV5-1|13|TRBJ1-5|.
ASSPTGQINQPQH
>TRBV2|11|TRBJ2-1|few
ASSQNEGDEQF
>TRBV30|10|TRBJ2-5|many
AWSRDSQTQY
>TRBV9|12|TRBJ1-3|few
ASSVTGAGDTIY
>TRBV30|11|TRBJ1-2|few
AWSVYRGYGYT
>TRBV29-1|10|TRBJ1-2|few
SVVYRGGGYT
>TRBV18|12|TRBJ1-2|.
ASSPPQGDRGYT
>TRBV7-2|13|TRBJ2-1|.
ASSLGLPTYNEQF
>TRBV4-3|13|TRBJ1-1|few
ASSQESNVNTEAF
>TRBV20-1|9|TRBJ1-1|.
SARARGQAF
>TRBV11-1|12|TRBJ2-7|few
ASSSGQSSYEQY
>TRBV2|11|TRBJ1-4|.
ASAILENEKLF
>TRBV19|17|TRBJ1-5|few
ASSIVGTGAVFGNQPQH
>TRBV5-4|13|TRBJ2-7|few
ASSRTSGGAGEQY
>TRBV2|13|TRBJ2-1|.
ASSETARRYNEQF
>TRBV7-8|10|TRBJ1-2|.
ASSLDVNGYT
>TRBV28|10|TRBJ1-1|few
ASSADAGRAF
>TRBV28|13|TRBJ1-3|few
ASRPPSLSGNTIY
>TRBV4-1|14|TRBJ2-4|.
ASSQDRYREENIQY
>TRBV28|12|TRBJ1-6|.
ASSTGQVTSPLH
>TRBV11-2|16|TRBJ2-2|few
ASSSRPRGTGDTGELF
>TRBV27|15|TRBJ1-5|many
ASSFLPTGERIQPQH